The 17 T cell receptor beta chains below all came from one sample that was sequenced in a study of T cell responses to AZD1222 COVID-19 vaccine. Method: immunoSEQ multiplex PCR; TCRdb's copy keeps in-frame clones and lacks some. The table has 120,000 or so clones, 85% to 90% seen once; the top ten hold 3.1%. The material sequenced was peripheral blood, taken on day 0 of AZD1222 vaccination. These TCRs come from an adult in good health.

The chain employs TRBV28 and TRBJ1-2, with 7 bases lining up with TRBD1. Per the germline V gene, CDR1 is MDHEN and CDR2 is SYDVKM. V trimming: 7 bases; J trimming: 4 bases; junction bases outside the gene matches: 6. The CDR3 extends over 13 amino acids. The CDR3 region is CASTPRTGYGYTF. The DNA for the CDR3 is TGTGCCAGCACCCCCCGGACAGGCTATGGCTACACCTTC.

J is TRBJ2-1 and V is TRBV27, with TRBD2 matching 7 bases. The CDR3 has 15 residues. CDR1 is MNHEY, CDR2 SMNVEV, per germline (reference sequence). J gave up 9 bases and V 3 bases, and 11 bases lay outside the gene matches. The CDR3 DNA follows: TGTGCCAGCAGTTTCTCGGGGAGCGGGGTGATTGAGCAGTTCTTC. It encodes CASSFSGSGVIEQFF.

This clone has only one observation. The V call is TRBV30, the J call TRBJ2-5, with a possible D match to TRBD1 (5 bases). Germline values: CDR1 GTSNPN, CDR2 SVGIG (reference sequence). V lost 4 bases to trimming and J lost 4 bases, with 16 bases between them. This CDR3 has 14 residues. This CDR3 is CAWNKLGVGETQYF. CDR3 nucleotide sequence: TGTGCCTGGAATAAATTAGGGGTTGGAGAGACCCAGTACTTC.

This sequence joins TRBV19 and TRBJ1-4, with D hard to call. Germline V CDR1 and CDR2: LNHDA, SQIVND (reference sequence). V lost 6 bases, J lost 3 bases, and 14 bases lay in between. CDR3 size: 15 residues. This CDR3 reads CASSHPGASNEKLFF. The CDR3 nucleotides are TGTGCCAGTAGCCACCCGGGAGCTTCTAATGAAAAACTGTTTTTT. The variable domain in full, with the rest retrieved from reference TRBV19 and TRBJ1-4, is DGGITQSPKYLFRKEGQNVTLSCEQNLNHDAMYWYRQDPGQGLRLIYYSQIVNDFQKGDIAEGYSVSREKKESFPLTVTSAQKNPTAFYLCASSHPGASNEKLFFGSGTQLSVL.

The rearrangement links TRBV7-2 to TRBJ2-3; the match to TRBD2 covers 16 bases. The length of the CDR3 is 19 residues. V dropped 0 bases and J dropped 6; count of bases not matched to a gene: 9. Germline V gives CDR1 SGHTA, CDR2 FQGNSA. This chain's CDR3 is CASSLAAPGLAGGADTQYF. The CDR3 coding sequence is TGTGCCAGCAGCTTAGCCGCACCGGGACTAGCGGGGGGGGCGGATACGCAGTATTTT.

This clone came up once. The chain employs TRBV28 and TRBJ1-5; TRBD1 might be the D (5 bases). V was clipped by 9 bases and J by 0 bases, with 12 bases between them. CDR3 length: 14 residues. CDR1 is MDHEN and CDR2 is SYDVKM in the germline V gene. The CDR3, as DNA: TGTGCCAGTCAGACAGACAATAGCAATCAGCCCCAGCATTTT. Amino acid sequence: CASQTDNSNQPQHF.

The chain combines TRBV5-1 with TRBJ2-2; D call uncertain. The CDR3 runs to 13 residues. V lost 0 bases and J lost 7, with 7 bases in between. Germline values: CDR1 SGHRS, CDR2 YFSETQ. The CDR3 loop reads CASSLERYGELFF. For the CDR3, the DNA is TGCGCCAGCAGCTTGGAGCGTTACGGGGAGCTGTTTTTT.

This chain joins TRBV30 and TRBJ1-4; the match to TRBD1 covers 7 bases. Germline values: CDR1 GTSNPN, CDR2 SVGIG (reference sequence). The CDR3 contains 15 residues. The V and J ends lost 1 base and 1 base, in that order; junction bases with no gene match: 3. The chain's CDR3 is CAWSAGDRTNEKLFF. CDR3 sequence (DNA): TGTGCCTGGAGTGCTGGGGACAGAACTAATGAAAAACTGTTTTTT.

The CDR3: CASSLRLETGEDYEQYF. The CDR3 DNA is TGTGCCAGCAGTTTAAGGCTCGAGACGGGCGAAGACTACGAGCAGTACTTC. The rearrangement joins TRBV28 to TRBJ2-7; no definite D call. Per germline, CDR1 MDHEN and CDR2 SYDVKM. CDR3 size: 17 residues. Trimming took off 2 bases at V and 3 bases at J, with 20 bases between the two ends.

The V gene is TRBV3-1 (or the pseudogene TRBV3-2), the J gene TRBJ1-6, with 8 bases aligning to TRBD1. J gave up 8 bases and V 2 bases, and 8 bases lay outside the gene matches. The CDR3 extends over 16 amino acids. Looked up from germline, CDR1 is LGHDT and CDR2 is YNNKEL (reference sequence). The CDR3 bases are TGTGCCAGCAGCCAAAGGGGTGGACAGGGCCATTCACCCCTCCACTTT. Its translation: CASSQRGGQGHSPLHF.

The chain has TRBV6-5 and TRBJ2-2; D call uncertain. Germline lookup yields CDR1 MNHEY and CDR2 SVGAGI. The V gene lost 6 bases and the J gene lost 5 bases, with 16 bases spanning the gap. The CDR3 loop spans 15 amino acids. CDR3 DNA sequence: TGTGCCAGCAGCCGCGAGCTTCTAGTGACCGGGGAGCTGTTTTTT. Encoded protein: CASSRELLVTGELFF.

This sequence joins TRBV4-3 and TRBJ1-1; 9 nucleotides agree with TRBD1. The CDR3 is 17 residues long. The ends lost 0 bases at V and 0 bases at J; junction bases unmatched: 5. The germline V gene has CDR1 LGHNA and CDR2 YSLEER. CDR3 sequence reads: CASSQDSTGGLNTEAFF. CDR3 bases: TGCGCCAGCAGCCAAGATTCCACAGGGGGCTTGAACACTGAAGCTTTCTTT.

The chain joins TRBV7-2 to TRBJ1-2; TRBD1 agrees at 7 bases. In germline, CDR1 is SGHTA, CDR2 FQGNSA. The CDR3 contains 16 residues. Trimming at V came to 1 base and at J to 4 bases, leaving 9 bases not matched to a gene. Here the CDR3 reads CASSLGGDSGPYGYTF. The CDR3 DNA is TGTGCCAGCAGCTTAGGGGGGGACAGTGGGCCCTATGGCTACACCTTC.

The rearrangement links TRBV10-3 to TRBJ2-6; TRBD1 matches at 9 bases. The CDR3 contains 17 residues. The germline V gene encodes CDR1 ENHRY and CDR2 SYGVKD. V was pared by 6 bases and J by 0 bases, with 6 bases of the junction left unmatched. The CDR3 DNA is TGTGCCATCAGCCCGGGACAGGGCAGCTCTGGGGCCAACGTCCTGACTTTC. This encodes CAISPGQGSSGANVLTF.

V and J are TRBV9 and TRBJ2-7; D is possibly TRBD1 (7 bases). The CDR3 has 15 amino acids. Germline CDR1 SGDLS, CDR2 YYNGEE. V gave up 0 bases and J gave up 3 bases, with 13 bases separating them. CDR3 DNA sequence: TGTGCCAGCAGCGTAGGCGGGACAGACATCTACGAGCAGTACTTC. This encodes CASSVGGTDIYEQYF.

The chain is built from TRBV5-6 and TRBJ2-1; either TRBD1 or TRBD2 may supply D (5 bases each). The CDR3 contains 16 residues. Germline V lookup: CDR1 SGHDT, CDR2 YYEEEE. V gave up 5 bases and J gave up 0 bases, with 15 bases separating them. DNA of the CDR3: TGTGCCAGCAGTATAAGCCCGGGACGCTCCTACAATGAGCAGTTCTTC. This gives the protein CASSISPGRSYNEQFF.

The genes are TRBV6-5 and TRBJ1-1, with D maybe TRBD1 (5 bases). This CDR3 has 15 amino acids. Germline CDR1 and CDR2: MNHEY and SVGAGI. With 2 bases removed from V and 0 bases from J, the gap between germline ends came to 10 bases. CDR3 in DNA: TGTGCCAGCAGTTACGGCCGACAGTTGAACACTGAAGCTTTCTTT. Its translation is CASSYGRQLNTEAFF.